The 10 T cell receptor beta chains in this list originate from one sample, sequenced in a study of CD8 T cells in ankylosing spondylitis (TCRdb year 2017). Library preparation used 5' RACE. These reads were obtained on an Illumina HiSeq 2500. Using fastp at Q25 and MiXCR, TCRdb reprocessed the public reads and kept productive beta chains. Every distinct CDR3 protein forms one entry, paired with its most common genes and DNA. The sample table holds about 130,000 distinct CDR3 sequences, of which about a tenth were seen once. Roughly 3.3% of the sample comes from the top ten. Sequenced: blood, either unsorted or a sorted T cell fraction (not recorded which). These receptors originate from a male donor with ankylosing spondylitis or in good health (not recorded which).

This clonotype was observed at least ten times. The V and J genes are TRBV6-1 and TRBJ2-1, with a tentative D call TRBD1 (6 bases). Trimming stripped 8 bases from V and 7 bases from J, with 15 bases between. From germline, CDR1 is MNHNS and CDR2 SASEGT. The CDR3 consists of 13 residues. Written as DNA, the CDR3 is TGTGCCAGCCAGGGGTCTATTGAGAATGAGCAGTTCTTC. Its translation is CASQGSIENEQFF.

This chain connects TRBV6-5 to TRBJ2-7; the match to TRBD2 covers 12 bases. Per germline, CDR1 MNHEY and CDR2 SVGAGI. The CDR3 contains 16 residues. The V segment lost 4 bases and the J segment 5 bases; nucleotides outside the gene matches: 9. In DNA, the CDR3 is TGTGCCAGCAGTTTGAGGACTAGCGGGATGAACAACGAGCAGTACTTC. Amino acids: CASSLRTSGMNNEQYF.

This clonotype was recorded at least ten times. The rearrangement links TRBV20-1 to TRBJ1-5, with 8 bases aligning to TRBD1. The CDR3 runs to 13 residues. Germline CDR1 reads DFQATT; CDR2 reads SNEGSKA (reference sequence). V dropped 1 base and J dropped 4; count of bases not matched to a gene: 0. The CDR3 is CSARGTGNQPQHF. The CDR3 region has the DNA TGCAGTGCTAGAGGGACAGGGAATCAGCCCCAGCATTTT.

This clonotype was found many times. The J gene is TRBJ2-1, the V gene TRBV29-1; D not resolved. The ends were cut back, 6 bases at V and 6 bases at J, with 9 bases in the middle. Germline assignment: CDR1 SQVTM and CDR2 ANQGSEA. There are 11 residues in the CDR3. This CDR3 is CSVAWFNEQFF. The DNA of the CDR3 is TGCAGCGTCGCATGGTTCAATGAGCAGTTCTTC.

Ten or more counts support this clonotype. V and J are TRBV9 and TRBJ2-5, with 13 bases fitting TRBD2. The CDR3 has 15 residues. From germline, CDR1 is SGDLS and CDR2 YYNGEE. V lost 3 bases and J lost 5; bases outside the gene matches: 4. CDR3 in amino acids: CASSEGTSGMETQYF. Written as DNA, the CDR3 is TGTGCCAGCAGCGAGGGGACTAGCGGGATGGAGACCCAGTACTTC.

This clonotype has a count of ten or more. This chain links TRBV29-1 with TRBJ1-5, with D maybe TRBD1 (6 bases). CDR1 is SQVTM, CDR2 ANQGSEA, per germline. The V end was cut by 4 bases, the J end by 3 bases, with 10 bases between. This CDR3 is 13 amino acids long. The CDR3 bases are TGCAGCGTTGGACAGGCAAACAATCAGCCCCAGCATTTT. As protein: CSVGQANNQPQHF.

This clonotype has a count of ten or more. The rearrangement uses TRBV9 and TRBJ2-2, with D uncertain. The V gene lost 1 base and the J gene lost 0 bases, with 4 bases spanning the gap. Germline V gives CDR1 SGDLS, CDR2 YYNGEE. The CDR3 covers 14 residues. This chain's CDR3 is CASSVFPNTGELFF. CDR3 sequence (DNA): TGTGCCAGCAGCGTATTTCCGAACACCGGGGAGCTGTTTTTT. The full variable domain, with the rest looked up from reference TRBV9 and TRBJ2-2, is DSGVTQTPKHLITATGQRVTLRCSPRSGDLSVYWYQQSLDQGLQFLIQYYNGEERAKGNILERFSAQQFPDLHSELNLSSLELGDSALYFCASSVFPNTGELFFGEGSRLTVL.

Many counts were recorded for this clonotype. The rearrangement joins TRBV29-1 to TRBJ2-2; 7 positions agree with TRBD1. V was pared by 5 bases and J by 2 bases, with 5 bases of the junction left unmatched. The CDR3 has 14 amino acids. Germline CDR1 reads SQVTM; CDR2 reads ANQGSEA. The CDR3 region has the DNA TGCAGCGTTATTGACAGGGCAAACACCGGGGAGCTGTTTTTT. Its translation: CSVIDRANTGELFF.

There are many counts of this clonotype. The chain carries TRBV29-1 and TRBJ2-1; 7 bases are a match to TRBD2. There are 13 residues in the CDR3. Germline loops: CDR1 SQVTM, CDR2 ANQGSEA. The V segment lost 7 bases and the J segment 4 bases; nucleotides outside the gene matches: 7. CDR3 sequence reads: CSGGRADYNEQFF. CDR3 bases: TGCAGCGGTGGGAGGGCTGATTACAATGAGCAGTTCTTC.

The sample holds many counts of this clonotype. The gene calls are TRBV11-2 and TRBJ2-1; 7 bases agree with TRBD2. V lost 5 bases to trimming and J lost 4 bases; unmatched junction nucleotides: 5. This CDR3 region has 14 residues. Germline V gene lookup returns CDR1 SGHAT and CDR2 FQNNGV. The CDR3 coding sequence is TGTGCCAGCAGCCCGACTAGCCAATACAATGAGCAGTTCTTC. Protein: CASSPTSQYNEQFF. Combining the CDR3 with reference TRBV11-2 and TRBJ2-1 gives the whole variable domain EAGVAQSPRYKIIEKRQSVAFWCNPISGHATLYWYQQILGQGPKLLIQFQNNGVVDDSQLPKDRFSAERLKGVDSTLKIQPAKLEDSAVYLCASSPTSQYNEQFFGPGTRLTVL.